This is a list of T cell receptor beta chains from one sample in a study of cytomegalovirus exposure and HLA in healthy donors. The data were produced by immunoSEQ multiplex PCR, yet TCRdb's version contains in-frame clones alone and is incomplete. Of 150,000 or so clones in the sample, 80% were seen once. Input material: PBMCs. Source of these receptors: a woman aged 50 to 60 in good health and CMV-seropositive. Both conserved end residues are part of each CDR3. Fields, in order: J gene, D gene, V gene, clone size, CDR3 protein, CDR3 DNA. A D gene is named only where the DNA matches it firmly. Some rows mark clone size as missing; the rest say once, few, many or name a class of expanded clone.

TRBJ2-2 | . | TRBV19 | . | CASSGGPYTGELFF | TGTGCCAGTAGTGGCGGGCCTTACACCGGGGAGCTGTTTTTT
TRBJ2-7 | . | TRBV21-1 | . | CASSTQKGAVAGSLKSYEQYF | TGTGCCAGCAGCACGCAAAAGGGGGCGGTAGCGGGATCACTTAAATCCTACGAGCAGTACTTC
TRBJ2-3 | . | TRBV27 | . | CARTGARVGADTQYF | TGTGCCCGAACTGGCGCCAGGGTCGGTGCAGATACGCAGTATTTT
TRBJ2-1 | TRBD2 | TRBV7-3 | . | CASSSPGLAGGASYNEQFF | TGTGCCAGCAGCTCACCGGGACTAGCGGGAGGTGCCTCCTACAATGAGCAGTTCTTC
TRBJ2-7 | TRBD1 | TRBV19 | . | CASSTGDRGQYEQYF | TGTGCCAGTAGTACCGGGGACAGGGGACAGTACGAGCAGTACTTC
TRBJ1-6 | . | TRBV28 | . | CASSPIDSPLHF | TGTGCCAGCAGTCCCATTGATTCACCCCTCCACTTT
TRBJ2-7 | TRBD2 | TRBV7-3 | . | CASSLGSGLAYEQYF | TGTGCCAGCAGCTTAGGCTCGGGACTAGCATACGAGCAGTACTTC
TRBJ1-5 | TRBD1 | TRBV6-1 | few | CASSGQGNSNQPQHF | TGTGCCAGCAGTGGACAGGGCAATAGCAATCAGCCCCAGCATTTT
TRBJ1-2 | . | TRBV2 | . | CASTLTGLYGYTF | TGTGCCAGCACGTTAACAGGCCTCTATGGCTACACCTTC
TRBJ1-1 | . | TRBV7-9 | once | CSSSLGQAIVVSTEAFF | TGTTCCAGCAGCTTGGGTCAGGCTATTGTAGTAAGCACTGAAGCTTTCTTT
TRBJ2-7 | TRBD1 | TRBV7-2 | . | CASSLYPGTGDEQYF | TGTGCCAGCAGCTTATATCCAGGGACAGGGGACGAGCAGTACTTC
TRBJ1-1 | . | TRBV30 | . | CAWSVGGYMNTEAFF | TGTGCCTGGAGTGTTGGGGGGTATATGAACACTGAAGCTTTCTTT
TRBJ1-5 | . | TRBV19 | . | CASSSVDQPQHF | TGTGCCAGTAGTTCGGTAGATCAGCCCCAGCATTTT
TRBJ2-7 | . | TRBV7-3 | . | CASSLELVPSEQYF | TGTGCCAGCAGCTTAGAACTAGTCCCCTCCGAGCAGTACTTC
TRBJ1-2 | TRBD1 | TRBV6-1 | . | CATNNRGWYGYTF | TGTGCCACTAATAACAGGGGATGGTATGGCTACACCTTC
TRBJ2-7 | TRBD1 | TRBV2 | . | CASMKGAPGEQYF | TGTGCCAGCATGAAGGGGGCCCCGGGGGAGCAGTACTTC
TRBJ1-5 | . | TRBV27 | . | CASPRSVSNQPQHF | TGTGCCAGTCCGAGATCCGTGAGCAATCAGCCCCAGCATTTT
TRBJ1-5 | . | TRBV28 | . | CASSLQAGHNQPQHF | TGTGCCAGCAGTTTACAAGCAGGGCACAATCAGCCCCAGCATTTT
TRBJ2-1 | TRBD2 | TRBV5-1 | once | CASSPRGGAPNEQFF | TGCGCCAGCAGCCCTCGGGGGGGGGCCCCCAATGAGCAGTTCTTC
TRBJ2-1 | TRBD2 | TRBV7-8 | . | CASSTRPSGGLNEQFF | TGTGCCAGCAGCACGCGTCCTAGCGGGGGCCTGAATGAGCAGTTCTTC
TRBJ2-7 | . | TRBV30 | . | CAWRSTGLTYSYEQYF | TGTGCCTGGAGGTCGACAGGTCTTACATACTCCTACGAGCAGTACTTC
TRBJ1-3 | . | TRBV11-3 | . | CASAGGQPGNTIYF | TGTGCCAGCGCCGGGGGTCAACCTGGAAACACCATATATTTT
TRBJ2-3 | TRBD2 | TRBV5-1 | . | CASSPRTSGKGSTDTQYF | TGCGCCAGCAGCCCTCGGACTAGCGGGAAGGGGAGCACAGATACGCAGTATTTT
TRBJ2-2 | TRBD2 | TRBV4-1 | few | CASSRGLAGGRTGELFF | TGCGCCAGCAGCCGAGGACTAGCGGGGGGGAGAACCGGGGAGCTGTTTTTT
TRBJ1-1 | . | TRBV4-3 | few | CASSQGFGGVTEAFF | TGCGCCAGCAGCCAAGGCTTTGGGGGGGTCACTGAAGCTTTCTTT
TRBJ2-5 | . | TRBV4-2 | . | CASSQDRDTQETQYF | TGTGCCAGCAGCCAAGACAGGGACACCCAAGAGACCCAGTACTTC
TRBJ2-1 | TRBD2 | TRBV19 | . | CASSPGRGLTVWQFF | TGTGCCAGTAGCCCCGGTCGGGGACTAACCGTCTGGCAGTTCTTC
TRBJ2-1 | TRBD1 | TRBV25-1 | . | CASSEYDRGNNEQFF | TGTGCCAGCAGTGAATATGACAGGGGGAACAATGAGCAGTTCTTC
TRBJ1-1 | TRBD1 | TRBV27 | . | CASSSLPGQRMNTEAFF | TGTGCCAGCAGTTCCCTTCCGGGACAGAGGATGAACACTGAAGCTTTCTTT
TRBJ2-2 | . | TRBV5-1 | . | CASSSQPANTGELFF | TGCGCCAGCAGCTCACAGCCCGCGAACACCGGGGAGCTGTTTTTT
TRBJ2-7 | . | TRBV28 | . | CASSRLDEQYF | TGTGCCAGCAGCAGACTCGACGAGCAGTACTTC
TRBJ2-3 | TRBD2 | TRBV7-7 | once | CASSLGGSAGATDTQYF | TGTGCTAGCAGCTTAGGAGGTTCAGCGGGGGCCACAGATACGCAGTATTTT
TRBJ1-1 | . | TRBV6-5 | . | CASSPRAGRTEAFF | TGTGCCAGCAGTCCCCGGGCAGGGAGGACTGAAGCTTTCTTT
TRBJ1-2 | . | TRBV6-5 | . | CASSYERGPGQGGYTF | TGTGCCAGCAGTTACGAAAGGGGCCCGGGACAAGGTGGCTACACCTTC
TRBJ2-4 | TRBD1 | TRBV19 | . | CAPNIGGQVKNIQYF | TGTGCCCCTAACATCGGAGGACAGGTGAAAAACATTCAGTACTTC
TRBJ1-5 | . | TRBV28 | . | CASSFTRQGHQPQHF | TGTGCCAGCAGTTTTACCCGGCAGGGCCATCAGCCCCAGCATTTT
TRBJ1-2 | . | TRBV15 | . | CATSNRRGGNYGYTF | TGTGCCACCAGCAATCGCCGGGGTGGGAACTATGGCTACACCTTC
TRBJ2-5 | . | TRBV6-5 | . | CASSEGDGTQYF | TGTGCCAGCAGCGAGGGGGACGGGACCCAGTACTTC
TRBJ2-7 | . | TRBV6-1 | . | CASTFSGEPYEQYF | TGTGCCAGCACGTTCAGTGGAGAACCCTACGAGCAGTACTTC
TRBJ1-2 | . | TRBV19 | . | CATTRTSRDYGYTF | TGTGCCACCACTAGGACCTCTCGGGACTATGGCTACACCTTC
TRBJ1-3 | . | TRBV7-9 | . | CSSSFTGNTIYF | TGTTCCAGCAGCTTCACTGGAAACACCATATATTTT
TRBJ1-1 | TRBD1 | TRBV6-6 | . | CASNEGQGWETEAFF | TGTGCCAGCAACGAGGGACAGGGTTGGGAGACTGAAGCTTTCTTT
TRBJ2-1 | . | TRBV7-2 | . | CASSLPGFNEQFF | TGTGCCAGCAGCTTACCAGGGTTCAATGAGCAGTTCTTC
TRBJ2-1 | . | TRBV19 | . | CASSREYNEQFF | TGTGCCAGTAGCAGGGAATACAATGAGCAGTTCTTC
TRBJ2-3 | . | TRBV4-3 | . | CASSPNALVDTQYF | TGCGCCAGCAGCCCCAACGCGCTAGTTGATACGCAGTATTTT
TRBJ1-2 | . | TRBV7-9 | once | CASSLGNTVNTIFFCGYTF | TGTGCCAGCAGCTTAGGAAACACGGTAAATACTATTTTTTTCTGTGGCTACACCTTC
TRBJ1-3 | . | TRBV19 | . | CASSIQYSGNTIYF | TGTGCCAGTAGTATACAGTACTCTGGAAACACCATATATTTT
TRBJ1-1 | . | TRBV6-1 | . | CASSGGLVGSEAFF | TGTGCCAGCAGTGGGGGGCTCGTGGGCTCTGAAGCTTTCTTT
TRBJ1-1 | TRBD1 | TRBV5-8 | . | CASSDYRGTASTEAFF | TGTGCCAGCAGCGATTACCGCGGGACAGCCAGCACTGAAGCTTTCTTT
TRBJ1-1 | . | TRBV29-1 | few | CSVEDRWEGRENTEAFF | TGCAGCGTTGAAGATCGGTGGGAAGGCAGGGAGAACACTGAAGCTTTCTTT
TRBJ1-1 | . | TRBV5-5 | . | CASSSGQSNTEAFF | TGTGCCAGCAGCTCCGGACAGTCGAACACTGAAGCTTTCTTT
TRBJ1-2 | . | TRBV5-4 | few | CASSLEAGYGYTF | TGTGCCAGCAGCTTGGAGGCGGGTTATGGCTACACCTTC
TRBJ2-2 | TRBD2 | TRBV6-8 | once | CASPRRERTGELFF | TGTGCCAGCCCCCGGCGGGAGAGGACCGGGGAGCTGTTTTTT
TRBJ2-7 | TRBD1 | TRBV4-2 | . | CASSQGGPGGFHYEQYF | TGTGCCAGCAGCCAAGGGGGCCCAGGGGGCTTCCACTACGAGCAGTACTTC
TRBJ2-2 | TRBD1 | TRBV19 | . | CASSDGTGGFAGELFF | TGTGCCAGTAGTGACGGGACAGGGGGATTCGCCGGGGAGCTGTTTTTT
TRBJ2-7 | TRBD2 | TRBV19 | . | CASSIGTRDEQYF | TGTGCCAGTAGTATTGGGACTAGAGACGAGCAGTACTTC
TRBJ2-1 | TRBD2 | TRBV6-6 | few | CASVAGRHSYNEQFF | TGTGCCAGCGTAGCGGGAAGACACTCCTACAATGAGCAGTTCTTC
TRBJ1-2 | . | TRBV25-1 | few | CASRATAYGYTF | TGTGCCAGCAGAGCGACAGCCTATGGCTACACCTTC
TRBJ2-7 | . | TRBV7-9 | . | CASSLASATATLNF | TGTGCCAGCAGCTTAGCGTCTGCGACAGCTACCCTGAACTTC